These T cell receptor beta chains were read from a single sample in a study of PD-L1 blockade in urothelial cancer. Data came from immunoSEQ multiplex PCR; TCRdb stores just in-frame clones and leaves some out. In the table there are 30,000 to 45,000 clones, 75% to 90% of which are singletons. Sequenced material: PBMCs, taken around atezolizumab (anti-PD-L1) treatment. The source of these receptors is a man in his forties or fifties with urothelial cancer. Each CDR3 is given with its conserved first and last residue. A D gene is named only where the DNA matches it firmly. A clone size is listed for some rows: how often the clone was seen (once, few, many), or a class if it is expanded.

D,length,V,size,J,DNA,CDR3
.,15,TRBV15,.,TRBJ1-4,TGTGCCACCAGCAGAGATTTGGGTGGAGGTGAAAAACTGTTTTTT,CATSRDLGGGEKLFF
TRBD1,12,TRBV14,few,TRBJ1-2,TGTGCCAGCAGCCTCAACAGGGGATCCTACACCTTC,CASSLNRGSYTF
TRBD1,13,TRBV28,.,TRBJ2-5,TGTGCCAGCAGTACAGGGGGCGAAGAGACCCAGTACTTC,CASSTGGEETQYF
TRBD1,15,TRBV5-1,.,TRBJ1-1,TGCGCCAGCAGCTTAGGGGACAGGGGGATAGGTGAAGCTTTCTTT,CASSLGDRGIGEAFF
.,13,TRBV10-1,.,TRBJ2-1,TGCGCCAGCAGTGAGGGACAGATCCATGAGCAGTTCTTC,CASSEGQIHEQFF
TRBD2,16,TRBV14,.,TRBJ2-3,TGTGCCAGCAGCGAACTAGCGGGAGTTTCGACAGATACGCAGTATTTT,CASSELAGVSTDTQYF
.,14,TRBV28,.,TRBJ2-1,TGTGCCAGCAGCCCAGCTGGGGCAAGGAATGAGCAGTTCTTC,CASSPAGARNEQFF
TRBD1,15,TRBV4-1,.,TRBJ2-3,TGCGCCAGCAGCCTACAGGGGGGCCGCACAGATACGCAGTATTTT,CASSLQGGRTDTQYF
TRBD1,15,TRBV4-2,.,TRBJ2-7,TGTGCCAGCAGCCCCCCTGGGACAGGGTCTTACGAGCAGTACTTC,CASSPPGTGSYEQYF
.,13,TRBV29-1,.,TRBJ2-7,TGCAGCGTTGGACGGGAGTCGGCCTACGAGCAGTACTTC,CSVGRESAYEQYF
TRBD2,14,TRBV6-6,.,TRBJ2-2,TGTGCCAGCAGTCAACTAGCGGTCACCGGGGAGCTGTTTTTT,CASSQLAVTGELFF
.,14,TRBV2,.,TRBJ2-1,TGTGCCAGTCGCGGGAATGTGGTTGGCGATGAGCAGTTCTTC,CASRGNVVGDEQFF
TRBD1,14,TRBV27,.,TRBJ1-1,TGTGCCAGCAGAACAGGGGACCTGAACACTGAAGCTTTCTTT,CASRTGDLNTEAFF
.,16,TRBV7-2,.,TRBJ2-7,TGTGCCAGCAGCTTAGGTCCCCGGGACAACTCCTACGAGCAGTACTTC,CASSLGPRDNSYEQYF
TRBD1,14,TRBV28,.,TRBJ1-5,TGTGCCAGCAGTCCAGGGGACAGGAGCGGGCCCCAGCATTTT,CASSPGDRSGPQHF